The clone carrying this T cell receptor beta chain has a count of ten or more. Its antigen is currently unknown. The data belong to a study of Graves' ophthalmopathy and Graves' hyperthyroidism. Notes on the study in general: At 60% to 71% sensitivity and 72% to 75% specificity, the model predicted progression of the ophthalmopathy.

The authors amplified TCR beta CDR3 regions from RNA transcripts. HTBI primers were employed in first-round RT-PCR, then a second-round multiplex PCR followed. TCRdb re-called the multiplex PCR reads with MiXCR, one entry per CDR3 protein. The sample comprises 300,000 to 400,000 distinct CDR3 sequences, roughly a sixth of which are singletons, and approximately 13% rests with the top ten. Sequencing input: peripheral blood. The receptor was isolated from an adult man with Graves' ophthalmopathy.

This CDR3 is CASSHLPDRDGYGYTF. The CDR3 bases are TGTGCCAGCAGCCACCTTCCGGACAGGGATGGCTATGGCTACACCTTC. This chain connects TRBV3-1 to TRBJ1-2, with 8 bases lining up with TRBD1. There are 16 residues in the CDR3. CDR1 LGHDT and CDR2 YNNKEL come from the germline V gene (reference sequence). The trim removed 3 bases at V and 4 bases at J, leaving 10 bases unmatched.